These 21 T cell receptor beta chains were all obtained from the same sample, sequenced in a study of T cell repertoires in cytomegalovirus infection. One entry per CDR3 protein results from TCRdb running MiXCR on the reads. This sample has a few hundred thousand distinct CDR3 sequences, with around a sixth found just once. The source material was PBMCs. Every receptor here comes from a human donor in good health (CMV status not recorded). Some clones in this sample may be carry-over from other donors' samples.

This clonotype has more than one count but fewer than ten. This rearrangement joins TRBV2 to TRBJ1-5; 8 nucleotides line up with TRBD1. The V gene's germline CDR1 is SNHLY and CDR2 FYNNEI. The CDR3 covers 17 residues. Unmatched junction bases numbered 11, after V lost 5 bases and J lost 2 bases. CDR3 DNA: TGTGCCAGCAGTTCTCGAGCAGGGGGCTATGGCAATCAGCCCCAGCATTTT. The encoded protein is CASSSRAGGYGNQPQHF.

The gene calls are TRBV18 and TRBJ2-2, with D perhaps assigned TRBD1 or TRBD2 (5 bases each). V shed 1 base and J shed 0 bases, with 12 bases lying between them. CDR1 and CDR2 (germline): KGHSH, LQKENI. CDR3 length equals 17 residues. The CDR3 sequence is CASSPRVGPSNTGELFF. The CDR3 DNA reads TGTGCCAGCTCACCACGGGTGGGACCCTCGAACACCGGGGAGCTGTTTTTT.

V gene TRBV7-2 combines with J gene TRBJ2-1; D call uncertain. This CDR3 is built from 13 residues. The V end was cut by 1 base, the J end by 7 bases, with 8 bases between. CDR1 and CDR2 from the germline V gene are SGHTA and FQGNSA. The CDR3 DNA sequence: TGTGCCAGCAGCTTAGTAGGATTTAATGAGCAGTTCTTC. Its translation: CASSLVGFNEQFF.

The chain uses TRBV6-2 or TRBV6-3 and TRBJ1-5; D is undetermined. The germline V gene has CDR1 MNHEY and CDR2 SVGEGT. The ends were cut back, 3 bases at V and 12 bases at J, with 12 bases in the middle. CDR3 length equals 12 residues. CDR3 sequence: CASSYSGMFQHF. The CDR3 DNA is TGTGCCAGCAGTTATTCGGGGATGTTCCAGCATTTT.

This clonotype came up many times. The rearrangement links TRBV5-1 to TRBJ1-4; 7 bases align to TRBD1. The CDR3 consists of 16 residues. Germline V gene data show CDR1 as SGHRS and CDR2 as YFSETQ. The ends lost 4 bases at V and 5 bases at J; junction bases unmatched: 11. The CDR3 sequence is CASSELPGGANEKLFF. CDR3 DNA: TGCGCCAGCAGCGAACTACCAGGGGGTGCAAATGAAAAACTGTTTTTT.

This clonotype has at least ten counts. CDR3 sequence reads: CASSPIGGRADNEQFF. The CDR3 coding sequence is TGTGCCAGCAGCCCCATCGGTGGCAGGGCTGACAATGAGCAGTTCTTC. The chain is built from TRBV7-8 and TRBJ2-1, with a weak D call TRBD1 (5 bases). V lost 5 bases and J 5 bases, leaving 19 bases between the germline ends. The CDR3 length is 16 residues. CDR1 is SGHVS, CDR2 FQNEAQ, per germline.

The chain employs TRBV5-1 and TRBJ1-1; possibly TRBD1 for D (5 bases). Germline CDR1 SGHRS, CDR2 YFSETQ. V dropped 4 bases and J dropped 3 bases, with 16 bases sitting between them. The CDR3 spans 15 residues. In DNA form, the CDR3 reads TGCGCCAGCAGCGACGCAGGGTTGGCGGACACTGAAGCTTTCTTT. Translation: CASSDAGLADTEAFF. Supplemented by reference TRBV5-1 and TRBJ1-1, the full variable domain reads KAGVTQTPRYLIKTRGQQVTLSCSPISGHRSVSWYQQTPGQGLQFLFEYFSETQRNKGNFPGRFSGRQFSNSRSEMNVSTLELGDSALYLCASSDAGLADTEAFFGQGTRLTVV.

CDR3 amino acids: CASSMAPVDEQFF. In DNA form, the CDR3 reads TGTGCCAGTAGTATGGCACCGGTAGACGAGCAGTTCTTC. This chain connects TRBV19 to TRBJ2-1, with D unresolved. This CDR3 is built from 13 residues. Per the germline V gene, CDR1 is LNHDA and CDR2 is SQIVND (reference sequence). V lost 3 bases to trimming and J lost 10 bases, with 13 bases between them.

This clonotype was seen repeatedly, ten times or more. J is TRBJ1-2 and V is TRBV7-2, with D hard to call. The CDR3 is 14 residues long. CDR1 SGHTA and CDR2 FQGNSA come from the germline V gene. The ends were cut back, 5 bases at V and 4 bases at J, with 14 bases in the middle. For the CDR3, the DNA is TGTGCCAGCAGCCCGGCTCTAGTTGGCTATGGCTACACCTTC. This gives the protein CASSPALVGYGYTF.

The table lists this clonotype with many counts. This chain links TRBV7-2 with TRBJ2-7; D is perhaps TRBD1 (5 bases). With 2 bases removed from V and 3 bases from J, the gap between germline ends came to 11 bases. CDR3 length: 14 residues. The germline gives CDR1 SGHTA, CDR2 FQGNSA. The CDR3 nucleotides are TGTGCCAGCAGCTTACCCGACAGAGTCTACGAGCAGTACTTC. Translated: CASSLPDRVYEQYF.

This clonotype was seen a handful of times. This chain connects TRBV14 to TRBJ2-7, with D possibly matching TRBD2 (5 bases). The CDR3 length is 15 residues. V lost 1 base, J lost 3 bases, and 13 bases lay in between. Germline lookup yields CDR1 SGHDN and CDR2 FVKESK. In DNA form, the CDR3 reads TGTGCCAGCAGCCAAGTTGGAGGAAATATCTACGAGCAGTACTTC. Its translation: CASSQVGGNIYEQYF.

This clonotype was observed a handful of times. The rearrangement links TRBV12-3 or TRBV12-4 to TRBJ1-3, with D unclear. The CDR3 totals 15 residues. The V end was cut by 6 bases, the J end by 0 bases, with 12 bases between. The CDR3 coding sequence is TGTGCCAGCAGCCCGACATCAGACTCTGGAAACACCATATATTTT. Residues: CASSPTSDSGNTIYF.

This clonotype was counted many times. For the CDR3, the DNA is TGTGCCAGCAGTTTTGGTTCGGGGCTGGACGAGCAGTACTTC. It specifies CASSFGSGLDEQYF. The V gene is TRBV12-3 or TRBV12-4, the J gene TRBJ2-7, with D perhaps TRBD1 or TRBD2 (5 bases each). CDR3 size: 14 residues. Trimming stripped 3 bases from V and 5 bases from J, with 14 bases between.

In its sample, this clonotype was seen many times. V gene TRBV5-4 combines with J gene TRBJ1-6; TRBD1 aligns across 7 bases. V lost 6 bases and J lost 10; bases outside the gene matches: 16. The CDR3 is made up of 16 amino acids. The germline gives CDR1 SGHNT, CDR2 YYREEE (reference sequence). CDR3 nucleotides: TGTGCCAGCACCACTTTAAAGGGGACAGTCGTCTCACCCCTCCACTTT. This encodes CASTTLKGTVVSPLHF.

This chain joins TRBV6-2 or TRBV6-3 and TRBJ2-1; 10 bases map to TRBD2. The V segment lost 4 bases and the J segment 8 bases; nucleotides outside the gene matches: 11. The CDR3 loop spans 16 amino acids. Germline CDR1 and CDR2: MNHEY and SVGEGT. CDR3 sequence reads: CASSSAVAGGRDEQFF. CDR3 DNA sequence: TGTGCCAGCAGTTCTGCAGTAGCGGGGGGTAGAGATGAGCAGTTCTTC.

In this sample, this clonotype turned up a few times. V gene TRBV11-3 combines with J gene TRBJ2-7; 8 bases line up with TRBD1. The CDR3 has 14 residues. The V gene end was trimmed by 4 bases and the J gene end by 5 bases; junction bases not matched to a gene: 7. Germline V CDR1 and CDR2: SGHNT, YENEEA. As DNA, the CDR3 is TGTGCCAGCAGCTCTGGACAGGGAGCGCACGAGCAGTACTTC. This encodes CASSSGQGAHEQYF.

The chain carries TRBV7-2 and TRBJ2-3; 7 nucleotides line up with TRBD2. The length of the CDR3 is 15 residues. Germline V CDR1 and CDR2: SGHTA, FQGNSA. V trimming: 2 bases; J trimming: 7 bases; junction bases outside the gene matches: 9. CDR3 nucleotides: TGTGCCAGCAGCTTAACGGGGGGATCCCTCCATACGCAGTATTTT. Its translation: CASSLTGGSLHTQYF.

This clonotype has a count of ten or more. The rearrangement joins TRBV7-2 to TRBJ1-2, with a tentative D call TRBD1 (6 bases). CDR1 is SGHTA, CDR2 FQGNSA, per germline. V lost 1 base, J lost 2 bases, and 8 bases lay in between. CDR3 size: 14 residues. In nucleotides, the CDR3 is TGTGCCAGCAGCTTAGGACAGGTCAACTATGGCTACACCTTC. Translated, it gives CASSLGQVNYGYTF.

This clonotype was counted ten times or more. The gene calls are TRBV7-2 and TRBJ1-5; no firm D call. Trimming took off 2 bases at V and 5 bases at J, with 7 bases between the two ends. The germline gives CDR1 SGHTA, CDR2 FQGNSA. CDR3 size: 13 residues. CDR3 coding DNA: TGTGCCAGCAGCTTAAGTCCTGATCAGCCCCAGCATTTT. This translates into CASSLSPDQPQHF.

This clonotype came up a few times. The V and J genes are TRBV5-1 and TRBJ2-3; 7 bases line up with TRBD1. Germline V gene lookup returns CDR1 SGHRS and CDR2 YFSETQ. With V trimmed by 3 bases and J by 1 base, 14 bases remained unmatched. This CDR3 has 18 residues. The DNA of the CDR3 is TGCGCCAGCAGCTACGGGTGGGGTGGACAGGATCGCACAGATACGCAGTATTTT. It translates to CASSYGWGGQDRTDTQYF.

The J gene is TRBJ2-5, the V gene TRBV2; 7 bases line up with TRBD1. Germline V gene data show CDR1 as SNHLY and CDR2 as FYNNEI. V shed 5 bases, J shed 4 bases, and the junction held 7 bases outside the gene matches. This CDR3 has 14 residues. CDR3: CASSNGQERETQYF. Written as DNA, the CDR3 is TGTGCCAGCAGTAATGGACAGGAACGAGAGACCCAGTACTTC. Using reference TRBV2 and TRBJ2-5 for the parts outside the CDR3, the full variable domain is EPEVTQTPSHQVTQMGQEVILRCVPISNHLYFYWYRQILGQKVEFLVSFYNNEISEKSEIFDDQFSVERPDGSNFTLKIRSTKLEDSAMYFCASSNGQERETQYFGPGTRLLVL.